The table lists the clone carrying this TCR beta chain with many counts. Its antigen is undetermined. TCRdb recomputed calls from the 5' RACE reads with MiXCR, one row per CDR3 protein. The sample lists around 290,000 distinct CDR3 sequences, roughly 9.7% occurring once. These data are taken from a study of identical twins. Study observations and caveats: Memory repertoires showed no such pattern, whereas abundant cord blood beta clonotypes carried fewer insertions. Shared out-of-frame alpha sequences (those common to twins) showed excess low generation probability.

The germline V gene has CDR1 MNHEY and CDR2 SMNVEV (reference sequence). This CDR3 has 13 amino acids. Trimming took off 5 bases at V and 4 bases at J, with 12 bases between the two ends. These data are also associated with another study on yellow fever vaccine responses in identical twins.

Sequencing was carried out using CD8+ T cells sorted from blood. The sequence was obtained from a woman under 30 in good health. J is TRBJ2-7 and V is TRBV27, with D maybe TRBD1 (6 bases). This CDR3 reads CASSPRQVYEQYF. The CDR3 coding sequence is TGTGCCAGCAGTCCGAGACAGGTTTACGAGCAGTACTTC.